This record looks at one T cell receptor beta chain sequence and its context. This sample is part of a study of human CD8 memory T cell subsets. UMI-labeled 5' RACE was used, and it produced the TCR beta libraries. From its re-call of the 5' RACE reads, TCRdb lists each CDR3 protein once, without DNA. The sample data list several thousand distinct CDR3 sequences. Negative magnetic selection enriched total CD8+ T cells. The CDR3 has 12 residues. CDR1 SGHVS and CDR2 FQNEAQ come from the germline V gene. The V and J genes are TRBV7-8 and TRBJ2-3. Sequencing was carried out using CD8+ T cells from PBMCs. The sequence was obtained from a human donor in good health. Here the CDR3 reads CASSLAEDTQYF.